The 5 T cell receptor beta chains given below trace back to one sample, sequenced in a study of tumor-infiltrating lymphocytes in oesophageal squamous cell carcinoma (dated by TCRdb to about 2016). The library was obtained by PCR. For sequencing, an Illumina HiSeq 2000 was employed. TCRdb trimmed the raw reads at Q25, called clones with MiXCR and kept productive beta chains. Rows matching on CDR3 protein sequence are summarized as one entry with the most common DNA and genes. This sample lists about 20,000 distinct CDR3 sequences; almost 40% were detected once. About 7% of the sample is in the top ten clones. Sequencing was carried out using blood. Receptors were obtained from a male donor with esophageal squamous cell carcinoma.

The rearrangement uses TRBV7-8 and TRBJ2-2; tentatively, D is TRBD1 (6 bases). The CDR3 has 15 residues. The V and J ends lost 4 bases and 4 bases respectively, with 13 bases between them. Germline assignment: CDR1 SGHVS and CDR2 FQNEAQ. CDR3 region: CASSSRGMGTGELFF. DNA of the CDR3: TGTGCCAGCAGCTCCAGGGGTATGGGCACCGGGGAGCTGTTTTTT.

This clonotype is categorized as medium-sized. This chain connects TRBV7-2 to TRBJ2-7; no reliable D call. Germline V gene lookup returns CDR1 SGHTA and CDR2 FQGNSA. The CDR3 is 14 residues long. The V and J ends lost 1 base and 7 bases respectively, with 14 bases between them. CDR3 amino acids: CASSLDRPGNEQYF. CDR3 DNA: TGTGCCAGCAGCTTAGATCGGCCGGGCAATGAGCAGTACTTC.

This clonotype was found a few times. The chain recombines TRBV28 with TRBJ1-6; possibly TRBD1 for D (5 bases). CDR1 and CDR2 from the germline V gene are MDHEN and SYDVKM. The CDR3 has 15 residues. V was clipped by 8 bases and J by 7 bases, with 18 bases between them. The CDR3: CASGPRWKGNSPLHF. In DNA form, the CDR3 reads TGTGCCAGCGGGCCCAGGTGGAAGGGGAATTCACCCCTCCACTTT.

At least ten counts were recorded for this clonotype. The J gene is TRBJ2-7, the V gene TRBV7-2; D might be TRBD2 (6 bases). This CDR3 has 13 amino acids. Germline V CDR1 and CDR2: SGHTA, FQGNSA. The V end was cut by 7 bases, the J end by 7 bases, with 17 bases between. The CDR3 is CASNLGGNNEQYF. The CDR3 nucleotides read TGTGCCAGCAATTTGGGGGGAAACAATGAGCAGTACTTC.

This clonotype was recorded once. This chain joins TRBV6-2 or TRBV6-3 and TRBJ2-1, with D uncertain. The better agreement between TRBJ2-5 and the DNA end casts doubt on the J call. The CDR3 runs to 14 residues. Germline CDR1 reads MNHEY; CDR2 reads SVGEGT. The CDR3, as DNA: TGTGCCAGCAGTTACTCGGCAGCTCAAGAGACCCAGTACTTC. This encodes CASSYSAAQETQYF.